This TCR beta chain was identified in a study of blood T cell repertoires in COVID-19. Study background: The samples span acute and convalescent COVID-19 from the United States, Italy and Spain. The analysed material was cDNA or gDNA that came from T cells, B-cell-depleted T cells, or PBMCs.

In the authors' methods: The assay estimated nucleated cells by amplifying reference gene primers. The assay was immunoSEQ multiplex PCR, and TCRdb's table has in-frame clones only and misses some. That table furnishes V, J and clone size, whereas the DNA furnished D and trimming. Of 100,000 or so clones in the sample, around 80% are singletons; the top ten hold about 18%. V dropped 5 bases and J dropped 6 bases, with 17 bases sitting between them. CDR1 SEHNR and CDR2 FQNEAQ come from the germline V gene (reference sequence). The CDR3 loop spans 14 amino acids. Specimen: peripheral blood. The chain combines TRBV7-9 with TRBJ2-7; TRBD1 might be the D (6 bases). This TCR came from an elderly man with acute or convalescent COVID-19. The CDR3 coding sequence is TGTGCCAGCAGCCCGCCCGGGCAGGGGTCCGAGCAGTACTTC. Its translation is CASSPPGQGSEQYF.